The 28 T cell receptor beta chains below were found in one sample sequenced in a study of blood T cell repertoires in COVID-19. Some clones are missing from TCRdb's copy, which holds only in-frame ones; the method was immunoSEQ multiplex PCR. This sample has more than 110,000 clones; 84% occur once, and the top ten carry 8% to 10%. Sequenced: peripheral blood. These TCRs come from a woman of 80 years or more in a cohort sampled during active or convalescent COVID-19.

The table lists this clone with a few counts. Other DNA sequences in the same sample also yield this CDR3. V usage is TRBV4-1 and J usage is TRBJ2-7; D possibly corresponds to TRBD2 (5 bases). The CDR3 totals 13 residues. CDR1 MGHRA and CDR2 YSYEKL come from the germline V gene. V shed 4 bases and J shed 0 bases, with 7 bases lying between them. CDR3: CASSPEGSYEQYF. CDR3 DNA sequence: TGCGCCAGCAGCCCCGAGGGCTCCTACGAGCAGTACTTC.

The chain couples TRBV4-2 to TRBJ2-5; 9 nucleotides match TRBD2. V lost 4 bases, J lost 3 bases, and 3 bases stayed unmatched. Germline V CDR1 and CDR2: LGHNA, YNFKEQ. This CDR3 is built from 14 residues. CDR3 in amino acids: CASSPSGAKETQYF. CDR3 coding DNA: TGTGCCAGCAGCCCTAGCGGGGCAAAAGAGACCCAGTACTTC.

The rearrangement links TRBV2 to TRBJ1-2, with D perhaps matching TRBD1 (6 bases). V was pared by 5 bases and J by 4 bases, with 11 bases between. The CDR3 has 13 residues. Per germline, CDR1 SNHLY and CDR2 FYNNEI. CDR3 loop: CASSPGDAYGYTF. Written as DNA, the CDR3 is TGTGCCAGCAGTCCAGGGGACGCCTATGGCTACACCTTC.

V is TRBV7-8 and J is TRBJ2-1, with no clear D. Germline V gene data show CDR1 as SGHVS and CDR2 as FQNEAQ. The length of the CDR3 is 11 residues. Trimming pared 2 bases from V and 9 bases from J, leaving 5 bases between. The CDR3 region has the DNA TGTGCCAGCAGCTTACGTAGTGAGCAGTTCTTC. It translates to CASSLRSEQFF. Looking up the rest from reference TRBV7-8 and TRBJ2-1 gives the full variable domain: GAGVSQSPRYKVAKRGQDVALRCDPISGHVSLFWYQQALGQGPEFLTYFQNEAQLDKSGLPSDRFFAERPEGSVSTLKIQRTQQEDSAVYLCASSLRSEQFFGPGTRLTVL.

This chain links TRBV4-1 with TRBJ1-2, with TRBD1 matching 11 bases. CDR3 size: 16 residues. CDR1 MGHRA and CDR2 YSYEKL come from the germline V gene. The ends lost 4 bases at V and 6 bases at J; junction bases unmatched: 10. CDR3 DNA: TGCGCCAGCAGCCGCGGACAGGGGGCTTTCGTTCATGGCTACACCTTC. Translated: CASSRGQGAFVHGYTF.

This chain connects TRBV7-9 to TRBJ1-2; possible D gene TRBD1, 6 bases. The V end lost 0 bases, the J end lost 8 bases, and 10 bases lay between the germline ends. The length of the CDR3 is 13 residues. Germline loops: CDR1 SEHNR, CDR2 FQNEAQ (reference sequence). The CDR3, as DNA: TGTGCCAGCAGCTTAGCGGGGGGGCGCGGCTACACCTTC. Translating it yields CASSLAGGRGYTF. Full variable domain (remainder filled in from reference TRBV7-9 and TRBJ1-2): DTGVSQNPRHKITKRGQNVTFRCDPISEHNRLYWYRQTLGQGPEFLTYFQNEAQLEKSRLLSDRFSAERPKGSFSTLEIQRTEQGDSAMYLCASSLAGGRGYTFGSGTRLTVV.

The DNA for the CDR3 is TGTGCCAGCAGCCAGAGACAGGGGGACATTGGCTACACCTTC. Protein sequence: CASSQRQGDIGYTF. The gene calls are TRBV4-2 and TRBJ1-2; 9 nucleotides align to TRBD1. Germline CDR1 LGHNA, CDR2 YNFKEQ. J was trimmed by 7 bases and V by 3 bases; bases with no gene match: 6. The CDR3 runs 14 residues.

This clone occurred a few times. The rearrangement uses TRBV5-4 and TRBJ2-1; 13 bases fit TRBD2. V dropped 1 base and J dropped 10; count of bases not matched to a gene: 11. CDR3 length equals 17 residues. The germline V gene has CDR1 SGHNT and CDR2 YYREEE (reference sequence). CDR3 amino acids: CASSLRTTSGGPIEQFF. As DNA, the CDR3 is TGTGCCAGCAGCTTGCGCACGACTAGCGGGGGGCCAATAGAGCAGTTCTTC.

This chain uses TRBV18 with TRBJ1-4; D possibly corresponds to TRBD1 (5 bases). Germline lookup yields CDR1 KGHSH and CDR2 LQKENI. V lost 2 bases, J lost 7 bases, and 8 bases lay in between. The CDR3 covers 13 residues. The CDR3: CASSPGAGEKLFF. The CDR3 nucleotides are TGTGCCAGCTCACCAGGGGCCGGTGAAAAACTGTTTTTT. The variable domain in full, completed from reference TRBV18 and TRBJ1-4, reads NAGVMQNPRHLVRRRGQEARLRCSPMKGHSHVYWYRQLPEEGLKFMVYLQKENIIDESGMPKERFSAEFPKEGPSILRIQQVVRGDSAAYFCASSPGAGEKLFFGSGTQLSVL.

Here the CDR3 DNA reads TGTGCCAGCAGCCAGCGATTAGGCAGGGCTGGCGGCTACACCTTC. Protein sequence: CASSQRLGRAGGYTF. The chain uses TRBV4-2 and TRBJ1-2; perhaps TRBD1 as D (5 bases). Trimming took off 3 bases at V and 8 bases at J, with 19 bases between the two ends. The CDR3 covers 15 residues. CDR1 is LGHNA and CDR2 is YNFKEQ in the germline V gene.

The CDR3 coding sequence is TGCGCCAGCGGAGAGACTCCAACTAATGAAAAACTGTTTTTT. This sequence encodes CASGETPTNEKLFF. The chain carries TRBV5-1 and TRBJ1-4; D gene ambiguous. The V gene lost 7 bases and the J gene lost 0 bases, with 10 bases spanning the gap. Germline lookup yields CDR1 SGHRS and CDR2 YFSETQ. The CDR3 contains 14 residues.

The CDR3 DNA reads TGTGCCAGCAGTTTGACGCGAGGCGGTGAAAAACTGTTTTTT. This gives the protein CASSLTRGGEKLFF. The chain couples TRBV27 to TRBJ1-4; D unresolved. V gave up 3 bases and J gave up 7 bases, with 12 bases separating them. CDR3 length equals 14 residues. Looked up from germline, CDR1 is MNHEY and CDR2 is SMNVEV (reference sequence).

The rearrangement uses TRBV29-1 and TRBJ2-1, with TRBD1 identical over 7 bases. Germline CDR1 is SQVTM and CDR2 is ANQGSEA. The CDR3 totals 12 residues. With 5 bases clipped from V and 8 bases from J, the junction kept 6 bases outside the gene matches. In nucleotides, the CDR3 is TGCAGCGTTACAGGGGCGTACGATGAGCAGTTCTTC. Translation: CSVTGAYDEQFF.

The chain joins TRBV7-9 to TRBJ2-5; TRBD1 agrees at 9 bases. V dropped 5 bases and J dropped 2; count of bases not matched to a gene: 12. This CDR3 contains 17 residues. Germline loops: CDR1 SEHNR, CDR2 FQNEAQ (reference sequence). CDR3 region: CASSRPQGAFSQETQYF. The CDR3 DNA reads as TGTGCCAGCAGCCGTCCACAGGGGGCCTTCTCACAAGAGACCCAGTACTTC.

The DNA of the CDR3 is TGTGCCAGCAGCTTTCCCCCGGGACAGGGGCCCAATGAGCAGTTCTTC. This encodes CASSFPPGQGPNEQFF. The chain recombines TRBV7-9 with TRBJ2-1; 10 bases map to TRBD1. From germline, CDR1 is SEHNR and CDR2 FQNEAQ (reference sequence). Trimming removed 3 bases from V and 6 bases from J; junction bases left unmatched: 8. The CDR3 is made up of 16 amino acids. The full variable domain, completed using reference TRBV7-9 and TRBJ2-1, is DTGVSQNPRHKITKRGQNVTFRCDPISEHNRLYWYRQTLGQGPEFLTYFQNEAQLEKSRLLSDRFSAERPKGSFSTLEIQRTEQGDSAMYLCASSFPPGQGPNEQFFGPGTRLTVL.

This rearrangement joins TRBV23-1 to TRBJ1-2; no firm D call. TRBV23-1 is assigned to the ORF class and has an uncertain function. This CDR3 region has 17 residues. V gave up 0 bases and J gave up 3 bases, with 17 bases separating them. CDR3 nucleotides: TGCGCCAGCAGTCAATCGAATCTCCGGAGAACATACTATGGCTACACCTTC. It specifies CASSQSNLRRTYYGYTF.

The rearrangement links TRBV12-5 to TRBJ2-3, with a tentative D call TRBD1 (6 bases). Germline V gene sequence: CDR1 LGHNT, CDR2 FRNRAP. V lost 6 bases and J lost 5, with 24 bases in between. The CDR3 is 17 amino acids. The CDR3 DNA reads TGTGCTAGTGGCGACGGAGGACAGTCCTCCCGCATAGATACGCAGTATTTT. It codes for CASGDGGQSSRIDTQYF.

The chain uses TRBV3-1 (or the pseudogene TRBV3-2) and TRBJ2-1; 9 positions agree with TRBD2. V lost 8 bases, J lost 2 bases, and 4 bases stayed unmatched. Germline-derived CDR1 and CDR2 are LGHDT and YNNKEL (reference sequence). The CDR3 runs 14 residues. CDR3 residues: CASGSGGPYNEQFF. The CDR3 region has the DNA TGTGCCAGCGGTAGCGGGGGACCCTACAATGAGCAGTTCTTC.

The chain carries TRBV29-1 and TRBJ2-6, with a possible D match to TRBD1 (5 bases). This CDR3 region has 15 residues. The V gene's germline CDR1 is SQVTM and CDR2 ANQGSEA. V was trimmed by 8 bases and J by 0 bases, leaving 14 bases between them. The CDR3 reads CSTALDSSGANVLTF. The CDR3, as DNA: TGCAGCACCGCCCTCGACAGCTCTGGGGCCAACGTCCTGACTTTC.

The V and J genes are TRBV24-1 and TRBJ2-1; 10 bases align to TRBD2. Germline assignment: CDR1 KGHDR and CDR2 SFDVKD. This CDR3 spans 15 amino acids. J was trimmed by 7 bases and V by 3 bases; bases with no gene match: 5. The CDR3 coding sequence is TGTGCCACCAGTGATCCAGCGGGGGGGCATAATGAGCAGTTCTTC. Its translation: CATSDPAGGHNEQFF.

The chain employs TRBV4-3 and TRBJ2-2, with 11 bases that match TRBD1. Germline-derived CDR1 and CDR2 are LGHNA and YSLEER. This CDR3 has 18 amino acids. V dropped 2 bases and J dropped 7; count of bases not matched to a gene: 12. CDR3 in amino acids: CASSQRFGDRGYGGELFF. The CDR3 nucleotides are TGCGCCAGCAGCCAAAGATTCGGGGACAGGGGGTATGGCGGGGAGCTGTTTTTT.

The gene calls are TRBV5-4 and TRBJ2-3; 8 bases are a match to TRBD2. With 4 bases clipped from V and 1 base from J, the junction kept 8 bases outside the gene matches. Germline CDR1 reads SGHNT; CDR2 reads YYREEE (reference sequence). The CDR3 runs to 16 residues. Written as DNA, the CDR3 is TGTGCCAGCAGCCCCCCGGGGGGGGCGGGCACAGATACGCAGTATTTT. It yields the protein CASSPPGGAGTDTQYF.

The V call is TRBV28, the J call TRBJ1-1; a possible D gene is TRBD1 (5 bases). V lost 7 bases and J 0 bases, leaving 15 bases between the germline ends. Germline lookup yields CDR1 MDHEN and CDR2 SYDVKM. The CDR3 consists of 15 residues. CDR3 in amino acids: CASNSRGDLNTEAFF. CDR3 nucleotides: TGTGCCAGCAACAGTCGCGGGGACCTGAACACTGAAGCTTTCTTT. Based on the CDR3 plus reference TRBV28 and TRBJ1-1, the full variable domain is DVKVTQSSRYLVKRTGEKVFLECVQDMDHENMFWYRQDPGLGLRLIYFSYDVKMKEKGDIPEGYSVSREKKERFSLILESASTNQTSMYLCASNSRGDLNTEAFFGQGTRLTVV.

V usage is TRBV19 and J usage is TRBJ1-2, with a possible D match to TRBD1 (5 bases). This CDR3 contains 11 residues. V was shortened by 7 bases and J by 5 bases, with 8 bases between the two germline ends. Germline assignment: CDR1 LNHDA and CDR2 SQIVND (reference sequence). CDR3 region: CASMQGYGYTF. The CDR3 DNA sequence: TGTGCCAGTATGCAGGGTTATGGCTACACCTTC.

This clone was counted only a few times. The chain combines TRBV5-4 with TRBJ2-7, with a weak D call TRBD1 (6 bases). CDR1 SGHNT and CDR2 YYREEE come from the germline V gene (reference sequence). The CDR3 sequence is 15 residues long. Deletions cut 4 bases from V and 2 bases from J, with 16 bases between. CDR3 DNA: TGTGCCAGCAGCCCAAAGGACAGTACTACCTACGAGCAGTACTTC. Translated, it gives CASSPKDSTTYEQYF.

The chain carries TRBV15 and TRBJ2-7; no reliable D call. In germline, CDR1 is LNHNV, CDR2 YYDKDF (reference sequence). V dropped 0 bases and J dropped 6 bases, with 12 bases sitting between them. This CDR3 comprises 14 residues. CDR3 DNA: TGTGCCACCAGCAGAGATTTACCAGGCTCCGAGCAGTACGTC. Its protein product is CATSRDLPGSEQYV.

CDR3 bases: TGTGCCAGCAGCTTGATTGGCGGACAGAGCTATGGCTACACCTTC. Its protein product is CASSLIGGQSYGYTF. The chain combines TRBV7-2 with TRBJ1-2; perhaps TRBD1 as D (6 bases). In germline, CDR1 is SGHTA, CDR2 FQGNSA. Deletions cut 3 bases from V and 4 bases from J, with 15 bases between. The CDR3 covers 15 residues.

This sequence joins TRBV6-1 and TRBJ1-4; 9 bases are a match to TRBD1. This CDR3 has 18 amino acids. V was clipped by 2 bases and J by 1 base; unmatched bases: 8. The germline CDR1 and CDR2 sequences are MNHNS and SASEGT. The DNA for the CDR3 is TGTGCCAGCAGTGAATTAACAGGGGGCGGAGGAACTAATGAAAAACTGTTTTTT. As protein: CASSELTGGGGTNEKLFF.